One sample yielded the 4 T cell receptor beta chains listed below, sequenced in a study of radiotherapy plus CTLA-4 blockade in lung cancer (dated by TCRdb to between 2017 and 2018). The receptor library was made with the immunoSEQ multiplex PCR assay. TCRdb took this table from immuneACCESS and kept in-frame rearrangements with V and J called. Such tables lack part of the clones; where checked against another copy, unresolved V genes explain under half of the gap, and the rest is unexplained. This sample is represented by approximately 77,000 clones; under 80% of them were singletons. The ten biggest clones cover approximately 24% of the sample. This material consisted of peripheral blood, taken from a patient treated with radiotherapy plus ipilimumab. Source of these receptors: a human donor with non-small cell lung cancer whose response to radiotherapy plus ipilimumab could not be evaluated. Some clones in this sample may be carry-over from other donors' samples.

The gene calls are TRBV7-9 and TRBJ1-6, with D tentatively TRBD1 (5 bases). The CDR3 has 17 amino acids. V lost 1 base, J lost 2 bases, and 12 bases lay in between. Germline loops: CDR1 SEHNR, CDR2 FQNEAQ (reference sequence). The CDR3 sequence: CASSLGVGEAYNSPLHF. The CDR3 DNA is TGTGCCAGCAGCTTAGGGGTAGGGGAGGCCTATAATTCACCCCTCCACTTT. The whole variable domain, remainder taken from reference TRBV7-9 and TRBJ1-6, is DTGVSQNPRHKITKRGQNVTFRCDPISEHNRLYWYRQTLGQGPEFLTYFQNEAQLEKSRLLSDRFSAERPKGSFSTLEIQRTEQGDSAMYLCASSLGVGEAYNSPLHFGNGTRLTVT.

The V call is TRBV13, the J call TRBJ1-2; the match to TRBD1 covers 9 bases. The trim removed 4 bases at V and 9 bases at J, leaving 6 bases unmatched. The length of the CDR3 is 13 residues. Germline-derived CDR1 and CDR2 are PRHDT and FYEKMQ (reference sequence). DNA of the CDR3: TGTGCCAGCAGCTACCGGGACAGGGTCAGCTACACCTTC. Amino acid sequence: CASSYRDRVSYTF.

The rearrangement links TRBV2 to TRBJ2-5; tentatively, D is TRBD2 (5 bases). The CDR3 covers 11 residues. CDR1 is SNHLY and CDR2 is FYNNEI in the germline V gene. V lost 7 bases to trimming and J lost 3 bases, with 6 bases between them. CDR3 region: CASMGEETQYF. DNA for the CDR3: TGTGCCAGCATGGGAGAAGAGACCCAGTACTTC.

Comment on this clone: Other DNA sequences from this sample encode an identical CDR3 as well. CDR3 nucleotides: TGTGCCAGCAGTTCCGGACAGGGCGCCTATGGCTACACCTTC. It is translated as CASSSGQGAYGYTF. The chain has TRBV27 and TRBJ1-2; TRBD1 aligns across 8 bases. J gave up 4 bases and V 4 bases, and 5 bases lay outside the gene matches. Germline V gene data show CDR1 as MNHEY and CDR2 as SMNVEV (reference sequence). The CDR3 loop spans 14 amino acids.